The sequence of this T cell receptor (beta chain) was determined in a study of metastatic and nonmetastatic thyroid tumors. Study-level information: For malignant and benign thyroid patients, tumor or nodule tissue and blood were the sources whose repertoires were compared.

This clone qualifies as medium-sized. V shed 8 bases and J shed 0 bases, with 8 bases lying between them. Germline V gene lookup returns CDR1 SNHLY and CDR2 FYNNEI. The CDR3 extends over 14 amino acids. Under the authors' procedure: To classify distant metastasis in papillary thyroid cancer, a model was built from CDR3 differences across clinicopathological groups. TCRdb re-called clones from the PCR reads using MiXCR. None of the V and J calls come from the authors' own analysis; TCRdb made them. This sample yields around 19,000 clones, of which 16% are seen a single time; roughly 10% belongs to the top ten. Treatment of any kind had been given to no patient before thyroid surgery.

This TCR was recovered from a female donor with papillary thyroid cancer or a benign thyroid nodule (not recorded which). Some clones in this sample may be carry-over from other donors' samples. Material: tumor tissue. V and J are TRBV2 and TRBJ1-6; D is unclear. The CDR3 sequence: CASDLSSYNSPLHF. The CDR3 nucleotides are TGTGCCAGCGACCTGAGCTCCTATAATTCACCCCTCCACTTT.